These T cell receptor beta chains were read from a single sample in a study of blood T cell repertoires in COVID-19. TCRdb's table, derived via immunoSEQ multiplex PCR, lists solely in-frame clones and lacks some. The sample holds around 36,000 clones, 82% seen once. The sample comprised peripheral blood. The receptors were sampled from an elderly man with active or convalescent COVID-19. Both conserved end residues are part of each CDR3. D genes are given only for firm matches. Clone size, where shown, is once, few, many, or a class for clones that have expanded.

>.|TRBV5-4|TRBD2|TRBJ2-7
TGTGCCAGCAGCCCGACGGGACTAGCCTACGAGCAGTACTTC
CASSPTGLAYEQYF
>.|TRBV9|TRBD1|TRBJ1-1
TGTGCCAGCAGCGTGACAGGGGCGAGCACTGAAGCTTTCTTT
CASSVTGASTEAFF
>.|TRBV6-6|.|TRBJ2-2
TGTGCCAGCACCACCACCGGGACTCTACAAGGCGGGGAGCTGTTTTTT
CASTTTGTLQGGELFF
>once|TRBV5-1|TRBD2|TRBJ2-5
TGCGCCAGCAGCCTGGGACTAGCGGGAGGTGCGTTAGAGACCCAGTACTTC
CASSLGLAGGALETQYF
>few|TRBV21-1|.|TRBJ2-7
TGTGCCAGCAGCAAAATAACCTGGACTAGCGGGAGAATCTCCTACGAGCAGTACTTC
CASSKITWTSGRISYEQYF
>.|TRBV9|TRBD2|TRBJ2-3
TGTGCCAGCACCGAGCGGGGCTCAACAGATACGCAGTATTTT
CASTERGSTDTQYF
>.|TRBV6-6|TRBD2|TRBJ2-7
TGTGCCAGCAGCCCGGGACTAGCGACCAACGAGCAGTACTTC
CASSPGLATNEQYF
>.|TRBV20-1|.|TRBJ1-1
TGCAGTGCTAGAGAAAGGAGGGCTTTCTTT
CSARERRAFF
>.|TRBV27|.|TRBJ2-7
TGTGCCAGCAGCCCCGGGACTCTCGAGCAGTACTTC
CASSPGTLEQYF
>.|TRBV24-1|.|TRBJ2-5
TGTGCCACCAGTGGAACAGGGAAGGGTGCGCAAGAGACCCAGTACTTC
CATSGTGKGAQETQYF